This T cell receptor delta chain was captured by sequencing in a study of gamma-delta chains in newborns, infants, children. Study-level information: Polyclonal expansion of innate γδ T cells after birth follows microbial exposure.

The CDR3 has 16 residues. Germline lookup yields CDR1 TVYSNPD and CDR2 GDNSRS (reference sequence). V shed 1 base and J 4 bases; nucleotides not matched to a gene: 9. TCRdb processed the reads again with the CATT caller. Here the sample spans about 4,900 delta-chain clones, over 3% being singletons. The chain is built from TRDV3 and TRDJ2, with 10 bases lining up with TRDD3. The clonotype originates from a child who was a newborn, infant or young child, either healthy, febrile or measles-vaccinated (not recorded which). The sequencing sample was made of blood. The CDR3, as DNA: TGTGCCTTTATGCTCCGTACTGGGGGATCGACAGCACAACTCTTCTTT. It translates to CAFMLRTGGSTAQLFF.